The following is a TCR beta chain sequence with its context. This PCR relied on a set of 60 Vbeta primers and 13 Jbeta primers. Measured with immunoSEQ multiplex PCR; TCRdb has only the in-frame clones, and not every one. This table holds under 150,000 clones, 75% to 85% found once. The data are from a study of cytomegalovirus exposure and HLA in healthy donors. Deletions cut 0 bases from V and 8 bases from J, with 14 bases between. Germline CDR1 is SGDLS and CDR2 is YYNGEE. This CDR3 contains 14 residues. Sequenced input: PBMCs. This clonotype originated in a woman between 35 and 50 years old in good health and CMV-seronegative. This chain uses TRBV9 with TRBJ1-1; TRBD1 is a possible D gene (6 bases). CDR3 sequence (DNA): TGTGCCAGCAGCGTAGCCGGGGGGCAGGCCGAAGCTTTCTTT. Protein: CASSVAGGQAEAFF.